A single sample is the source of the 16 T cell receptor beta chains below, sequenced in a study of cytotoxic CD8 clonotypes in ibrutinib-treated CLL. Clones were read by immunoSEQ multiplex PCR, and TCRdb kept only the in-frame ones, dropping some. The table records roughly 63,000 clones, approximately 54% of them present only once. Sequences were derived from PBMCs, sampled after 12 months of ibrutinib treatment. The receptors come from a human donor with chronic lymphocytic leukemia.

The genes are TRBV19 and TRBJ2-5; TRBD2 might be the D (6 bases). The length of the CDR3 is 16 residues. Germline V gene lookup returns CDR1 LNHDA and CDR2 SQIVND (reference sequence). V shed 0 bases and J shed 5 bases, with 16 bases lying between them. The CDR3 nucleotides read TGTGCCAGTAGTATAGATGGAGGGGCAGGGACGGAGACCCAGTACTTC. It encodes CASSIDGGAGTETQYF.

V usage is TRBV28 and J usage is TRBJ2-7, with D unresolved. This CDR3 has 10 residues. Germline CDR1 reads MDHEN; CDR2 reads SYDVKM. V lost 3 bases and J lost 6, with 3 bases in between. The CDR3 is CASSFREQYF. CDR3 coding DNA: TGTGCCAGCAGTTTTCGCGAGCAGTACTTC.

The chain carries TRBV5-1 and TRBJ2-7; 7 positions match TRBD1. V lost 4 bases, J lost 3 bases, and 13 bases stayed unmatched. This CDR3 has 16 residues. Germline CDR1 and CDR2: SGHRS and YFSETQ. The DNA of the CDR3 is TGCGCCAGCAGCATATACAGGGGTTTGGGAAACTACGAGCAGTACGTC. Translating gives CASSIYRGLGNYEQYV.

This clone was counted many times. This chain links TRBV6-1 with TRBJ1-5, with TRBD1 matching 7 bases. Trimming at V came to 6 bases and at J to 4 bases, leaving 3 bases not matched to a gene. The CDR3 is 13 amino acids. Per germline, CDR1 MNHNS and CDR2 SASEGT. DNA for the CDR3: TGTGCCAGCAGAGGGGGCTCAAATCAGCCCCAGCATTTT. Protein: CASRGGSNQPQHF.

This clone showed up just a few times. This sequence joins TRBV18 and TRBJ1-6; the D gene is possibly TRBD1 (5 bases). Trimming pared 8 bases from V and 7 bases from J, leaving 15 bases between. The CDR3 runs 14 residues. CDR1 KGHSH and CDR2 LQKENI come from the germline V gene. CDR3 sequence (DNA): TGTGCCAGCCAAAGCACGGGGGTAAATTCACCCCTCCACTTT. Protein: CASQSTGVNSPLHF.

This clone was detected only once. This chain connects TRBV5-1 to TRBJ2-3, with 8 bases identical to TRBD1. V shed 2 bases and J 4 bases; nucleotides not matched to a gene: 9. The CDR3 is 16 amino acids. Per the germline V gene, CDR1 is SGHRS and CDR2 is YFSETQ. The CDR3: CASSFRTGFVADTQYF. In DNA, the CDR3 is TGCGCCAGCAGCTTTCGGACAGGGTTCGTCGCAGATACGCAGTATTTT.

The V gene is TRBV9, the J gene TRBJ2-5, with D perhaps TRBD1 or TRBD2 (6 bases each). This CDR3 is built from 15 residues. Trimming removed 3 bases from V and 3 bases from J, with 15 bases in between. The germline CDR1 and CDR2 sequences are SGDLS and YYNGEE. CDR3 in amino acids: CASSATWGAEETQYF. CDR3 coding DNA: TGTGCCAGCAGCGCTACGTGGGGGGCAGAAGAGACCCAGTACTTC.

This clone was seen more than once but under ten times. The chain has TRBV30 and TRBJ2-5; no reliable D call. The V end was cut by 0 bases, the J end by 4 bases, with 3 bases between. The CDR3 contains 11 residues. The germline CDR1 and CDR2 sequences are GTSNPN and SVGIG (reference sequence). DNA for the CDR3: TGTGCCTGGAGTGTAGGAGAGACCCAGTACTTC. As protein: CAWSVGETQYF.

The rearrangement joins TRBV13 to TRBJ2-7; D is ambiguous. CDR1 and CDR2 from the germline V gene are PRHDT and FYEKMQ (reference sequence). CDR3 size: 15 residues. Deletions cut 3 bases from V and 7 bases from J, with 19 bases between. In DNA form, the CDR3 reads TGTGCCAGCAGCTTCGGTCTAGGTGCGCTAGGGGAGCAGTACTTC. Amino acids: CASSFGLGALGEQYF.

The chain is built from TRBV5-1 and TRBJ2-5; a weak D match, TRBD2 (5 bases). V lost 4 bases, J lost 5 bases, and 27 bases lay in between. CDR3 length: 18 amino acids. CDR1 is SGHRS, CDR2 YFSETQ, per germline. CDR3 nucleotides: TGCGCCAGCAGCCTGTCCCCCAGAACTCTAAAGGGAGCGGAGACCCAGTACTTC. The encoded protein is CASSLSPRTLKGAETQYF. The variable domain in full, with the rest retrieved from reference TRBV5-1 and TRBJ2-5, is KAGVTQTPRYLIKTRGQQVTLSCSPISGHRSVSWYQQTPGQGLQFLFEYFSETQRNKGNFPGRFSGRQFSNSRSEMNVSTLELGDSALYLCASSLSPRTLKGAETQYFGPGTRLLVL.

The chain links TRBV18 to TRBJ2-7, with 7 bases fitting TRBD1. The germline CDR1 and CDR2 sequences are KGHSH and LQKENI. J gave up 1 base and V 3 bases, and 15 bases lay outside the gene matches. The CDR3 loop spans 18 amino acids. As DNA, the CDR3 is TGTGCCAGCTCACCCCGCGACCTCAACAGGGGTCCTTCCTACGAGCAGTACTTC. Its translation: CASSPRDLNRGPSYEQYF.

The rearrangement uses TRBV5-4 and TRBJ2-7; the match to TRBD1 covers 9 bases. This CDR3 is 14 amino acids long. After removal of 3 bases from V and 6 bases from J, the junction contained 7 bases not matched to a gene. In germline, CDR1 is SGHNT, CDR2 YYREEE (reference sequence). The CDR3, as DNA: TGTGCCAGCAGCTCCCGGACAGGGGTTGGCGAGCAGTACTTC. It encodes CASSSRTGVGEQYF.

The CDR3 reads CASSYRPGLAGYTQYF. In DNA, the CDR3 is TGTGCCAGCAGTTACCGGCCGGGACTAGCGGGGTATACGCAGTATTTT. The chain couples TRBV6-6 to TRBJ2-3; 13 nucleotides agree with TRBD2. The V and J ends lost 2 bases and 7 bases, in that order; junction bases with no gene match: 6. Germline lookup yields CDR1 MNHNY and CDR2 SVGAGI (reference sequence). The CDR3 is 16 amino acids.

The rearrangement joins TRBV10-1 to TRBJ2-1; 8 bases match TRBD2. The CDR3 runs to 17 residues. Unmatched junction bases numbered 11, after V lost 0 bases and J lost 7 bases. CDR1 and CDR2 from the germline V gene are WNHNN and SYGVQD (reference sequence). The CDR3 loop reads CASSESWRGDWENEQFF. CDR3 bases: TGCGCCAGCAGTGAGTCGTGGCGGGGGGACTGGGAGAATGAGCAGTTCTTC.

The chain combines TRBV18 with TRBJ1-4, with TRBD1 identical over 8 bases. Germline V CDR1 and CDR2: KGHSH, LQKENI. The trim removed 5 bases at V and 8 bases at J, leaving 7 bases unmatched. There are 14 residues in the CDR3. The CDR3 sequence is CASSRTGFEEKLFF. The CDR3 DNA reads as TGTGCCAGCTCAAGGACAGGGTTTGAAGAAAAACTGTTTTTT.

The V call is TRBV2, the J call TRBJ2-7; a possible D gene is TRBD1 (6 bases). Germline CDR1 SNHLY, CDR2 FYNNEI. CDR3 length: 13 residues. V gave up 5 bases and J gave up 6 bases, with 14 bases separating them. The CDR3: CASSNDRSTEQYF. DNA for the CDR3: TGTGCCAGCAGTAATGACAGGTCGACCGAGCAGTACTTC.